The TCR beta chain under discussion was sequenced for a study of cytomegalovirus exposure and HLA in healthy donors (dated by TCRdb to about 2017). Turning to the overall study: An earlier analysis of 587 of the donors reported about 300 Gb of sequence data and 117 million unique TCR beta sequences obtained from roughly 180 million T cells. Rather than using new phenotypic data, the later analysis identified candidate immune exposures from TCR beta sequences and from how often those sequences occurred across donors. Donor age, sex, ethnicity and CMV serostatus were collected together with the repertoire data. Every discovery cohort repertoire had been produced on one sequencing platform. Both class I and class II loci were covered by HLA typing, at four-digit resolution. The number of typed donors differed by locus: roughly 629-630 for A, B, C, DRB1 and DQB1; roughly 510 for DQA1; some 590 for DPA1; and about 450 for DPB1. To decide whether each TCR beta V gene segment behaved as functional or pseudogenic, an earlier analysis of some 580 of the donors relied on high-throughput TCR beta sequencing. To predict cytomegalovirus infection status, the study brought together high-throughput TCR immunosequencing, statistical association of individual TCRs with disease status, and machine learning. A later analysis re-examined previously published TCR beta repertoires from more than 650 donors and added high-resolution HLA genotyping to investigate patterns of TCR occurrence. The study aimed to test whether signatures of past pathogen exposure could be identified by cataloging public T cell receptors. A later genetic analysis took genome-wide SNP genotypes for about three fifths of the 666 donors and used that subset as a discovery cohort. Across 398 genotyped donors of the cohort, an average of approximately 220,000 unique TCR beta nucleotide sequences per donor were sequenced, and 15% to 20% of those sequences were non-productive. The T cell repertoires of some 670 subjects were profiled by immunosequencing and related to cytomegalovirus serostatus. A separate validation cohort of more than 100 different subjects was used in addition to the roughly 670-subject first cohort. Of the roughly 400 genotyped donors, about 80% fell in the genetic ancestry cluster associated with self-reported Caucasian donors. Four or five DR-DQ haplotypes were treated as single units for association and clustering because of strong linkage in the cohort. An early release that covered some 640 HLA-typed donors contained about 300 gigabases of sequencing data and tens of millions of unique TCR sequences.

What the research found in general, with its limitations: At a false discovery rate of 0.05, a later analysis linked 15,000 to 20,000 TCR beta sequences to specific HLA alleles. Because counts were too low, seventeen rarely observed V segments, including chromosome 9 orphons, were excluded from the earlier analysis of around 590 of the donors. Linkage disequilibrium might explain the correlated functional status among segregating V segments, but an unknown experimental factor could not be excluded. Compared with the approximately 670-donor mean, donors in an Asian-associated ancestry cluster had fewer N-insertions in productive TCRs, according to a later genetic analysis. The study gave a list of 150 to 200 TCR beta chains associated with cytomegalovirus. Broadly in line with IMGT annotations, most TCR beta V segments showed up in productive rearrangements about 87% or about 30% of the time in an earlier analysis of around 550 of the donors. This cohort had only TCR beta chains sequenced, and the lack of alpha or paired-chain data limited which features could be detected. According to the authors, the approach could potentially be generalized to other disease states and immunological phenotypes. Roughly uniform sequencing depth across donors was assumed in presence/absence analyses, although this assumption may not hold. Compared with equally common non-associated chains, HLA-associated TCR beta chains in a later analysis were more clonally expanded and had lower generation probabilities. Cytomegalovirus status was reported to be diagnosed by the classifier with high specificity and sensitivity in both the original and validation cohorts. CMV serostatus was the only immune exposure information available for the cohort. The sequencing pipeline was judged likely to have produced a cluster of highly shared sequence variants as a technical artifact. Assigning TCR associations to individual alleles was difficult when HLA alleles, especially DR and DQ, strongly co-occurred. A further reported finding was that TCR beta sequences accurately predicted the HLA-A and HLA-B alleles for most subjects in the first cohort. In a later genetic analysis, a missense DCLRE1C variant was associated with V-gene and J-gene trimming of TCR beta chains, and the association was replicated in an independent cohort. Most TCR sequences were observed very rarely across donors, whereas some public TCRs were present in many individuals. Three of the identified cytomegalovirus-associated TCR beta chains were confirmed in vitro to be specific for cytomegalovirus antigens. Because the 87-base-pair reads could not distinguish some IMGT-functional V segments, including TRBV6-2 and TRBV6-3, those segments were excluded. In a later analysis, the rate of TCR association differed among HLA loci, with DRB1 alleles having the most associated TCRs and HLA-C alleles having the fewest. HLA typing was unavailable for some donors at each locus, so association tests used only the typed subset. In a later analysis, most CMV-associated TCR beta chains were found to appear HLA-restricted, with HLA associations seemingly driven largely by CMV exposure. A later analysis reported that several top co-occurrence clusters appeared linked to parvovirus B19, influenza, CMV and Epstein-Barr virus.

The CDR3 sequence holds 16 residues, the cysteine and phenylalanine included. Kept here is only the CDR3 DNA, which spans 48 bases and is read in frame from base 1. The CDR1 and CDR2 encoded by the germline V gene (reference sequence) are GTSNPN and SVGIG. The junction shows trimming of 3 bases on V and 12 bases on J, and the gene matches do not reach 20 bases of it. Receptors were amplified or captured by the immunoSEQ multiplex PCR assay. For the multiplex PCR, a mixture combining 60 forward primers for TCR Vbeta segments and 13 reverse primers for TCR Jbeta segments was used. The CDR3 region of rearranged TCR beta genes was amplified from genomic DNA with a multiplex PCR assay. The Illumina HiSeq System was used to sequence the amplified TCR beta libraries as 87-base-pair reads. Per the original workflow: In a later analysis, tens of millions of unique TCR beta chains were counted across the 500 to 850 repertoires, and roughly 11 million of these chains were shared by at least two donors. To remove PCR and sequencing errors, raw reads were error-corrected and collapsed into unique sequences using a nearest-neighbor algorithm that merged closely related sequences. CDR3 sequences were aligned to IMGT reference sequences to assign V, D and J gene segments. For a sequence to be retained, a match of at least six nucleotides was required to both a V gene segment and a J gene segment. A rearrangement counted as productive if the CDR3 had no stop codons and remained in frame with V and J, and every other rearrangement counted as non-productive. Following IMGT convention, CDR3 was defined as the stretch from the second conserved V-encoded cysteine to the conserved J-encoded phenylalanine. The earlier analysis of about 590 of the donors excluded sequences that lacked an unambiguous match to a single V gene segment. An earlier analysis of 587 of the donors classified V segments as functional when productive rearrangements were above 56.7% and as segregating when the standard deviation between donors was above 5%. A statistical classification framework was built for diagnosing cytomegalovirus status from the catalog of TCR beta chain sequences. In a later analysis, TCR nucleotide sequences were compared against IMGT/GENE-DB human TR gene sequences so that V and J genes could be assigned. The TCRdist pipeline was used in a later analysis to assign CDR3 sequences and most-parsimonious VDJ recombination scenarios. In a later analysis, each TCR beta chain was defined by its CDR3 amino acid sequence together with its V-gene family, and reads lacking a unique V-gene family were excluded. A later analysis removed roughly 590 highly shared, low-generation-probability nucleotide sequences to deal with suspected cross-contamination and a sequencing artifact. In a later analysis, a clonal expansion index was calculated for each public chain from normalized within-repertoire ranks of inferred template counts. A later analysis computed generation probabilities with a VDJ recombination model fitted to out-of-frame rearrangements, and checked the results against IGoR. In a later analysis, TCR-TCR, TCR-HLA and TCR-CMV co-occurrence was scored with hypergeometric tests, and a repertoire-size bias correction was applied to TCR pairs. False discovery rates were estimated in a later analysis by permuting HLA or CMV assignments 20 times. In a later analysis, co-occurring TCRs were grouped with DBSCAN, and TCRdist sequence similarity was added when clustering was performed within HLA-allele-positive subsets. Repertoires with fewer than 30,000 or more than 120,000 public chains, plus five repertoires with anomalous nucleotide sharing, were excluded from co-occurrence clustering. TCRdb mirrors the immuneACCESS table, restricted to in-frame sequences. Some clones are absent from its copies; in checked studies, under half trace to an unresolved V gene, and the reason for the others is unknown. The V and J calls and clone size come from that table; D and trimming were worked out from the DNA. The sample table shows roughly 130,000 clones, and around three quarters are seen once. Around 1.9% of the sample rests with the top ten.

In regard to this clone: What this receptor recognizes is not known. No base quality values were provided; no much bigger clone lies one nucleotide off.

The cohort consisted of 600 to 750 healthy bone marrow donors. Cohort members were all nominally healthy when sampled, although unrecorded immune exposures were likely present. The donor was CMV seronegative and was included in the group of several hundred seronegative cohort members. Each donor provided a peripheral blood sample, and peripheral blood mononuclear cells were used for TCR beta sequencing. The Qiagen DNeasy Blood Extraction Kit was used to extract genomic DNA from the blood cell samples. This TCR was sampled from a woman aged 45 to 65 in good health and CMV-seronegative. The rearranged segments are TRBV30 and TRBJ2-1; 7 central bases correspond to TRBD1. The source material was PBMCs. CDR3 protein: CAWSALRQGILVRQFF. The nucleotide sequence is TGTGCCTGGAGCGCCCTTCGACAGGGAATTTTGGTTCGGCAGTTCTTC.